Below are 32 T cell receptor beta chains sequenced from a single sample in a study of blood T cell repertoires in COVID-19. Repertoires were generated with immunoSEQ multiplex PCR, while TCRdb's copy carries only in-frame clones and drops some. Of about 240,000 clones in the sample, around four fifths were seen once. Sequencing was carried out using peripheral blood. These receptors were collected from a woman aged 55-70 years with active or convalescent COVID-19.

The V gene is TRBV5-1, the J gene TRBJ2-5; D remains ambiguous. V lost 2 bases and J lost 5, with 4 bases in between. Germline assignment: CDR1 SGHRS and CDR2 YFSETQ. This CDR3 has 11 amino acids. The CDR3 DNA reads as TGCGCCAGCAGCTTCCAGGAGACCCAGTACTTC. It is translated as CASSFQETQYF.

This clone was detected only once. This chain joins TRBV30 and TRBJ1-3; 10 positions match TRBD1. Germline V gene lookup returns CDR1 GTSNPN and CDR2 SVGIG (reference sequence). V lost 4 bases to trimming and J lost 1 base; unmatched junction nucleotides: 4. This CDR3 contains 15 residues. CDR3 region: CAWTDRGRSGNTIYF. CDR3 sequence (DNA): TGTGCCTGGACCGACAGGGGGCGATCTGGAAACACCATATATTTT.

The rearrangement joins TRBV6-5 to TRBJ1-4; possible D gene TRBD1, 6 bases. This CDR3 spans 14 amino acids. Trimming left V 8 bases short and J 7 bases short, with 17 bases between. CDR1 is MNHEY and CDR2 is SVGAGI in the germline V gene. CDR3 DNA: TGTGCCAGCTCCTACAGGGATCCTATTGAAAAACTGTTTTTT. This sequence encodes CASSYRDPIEKLFF.

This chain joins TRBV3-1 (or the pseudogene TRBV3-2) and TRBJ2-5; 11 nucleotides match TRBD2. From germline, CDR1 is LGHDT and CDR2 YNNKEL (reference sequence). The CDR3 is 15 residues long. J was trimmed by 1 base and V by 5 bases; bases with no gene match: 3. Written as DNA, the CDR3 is TGTGCCAGCAGCTTAGCGGGGGGGCCCCAAGAGACCCAGTACTTC. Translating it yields CASSLAGGPQETQYF.

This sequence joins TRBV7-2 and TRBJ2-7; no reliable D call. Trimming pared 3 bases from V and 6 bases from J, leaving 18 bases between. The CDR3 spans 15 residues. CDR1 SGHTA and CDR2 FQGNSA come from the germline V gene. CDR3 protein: CASSFGITDLGEQYF. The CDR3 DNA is TGTGCCAGCAGCTTCGGAATTACAGATCTGGGCGAGCAGTACTTC.

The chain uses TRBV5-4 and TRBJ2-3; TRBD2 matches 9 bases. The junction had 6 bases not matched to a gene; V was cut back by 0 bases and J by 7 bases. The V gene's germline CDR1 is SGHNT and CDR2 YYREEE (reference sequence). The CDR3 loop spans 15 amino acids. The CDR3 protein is CASSLGLAGRNTQYF. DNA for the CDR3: TGTGCCAGCAGCTTGGGGCTAGCGGGGAGGAATACGCAGTATTTT.

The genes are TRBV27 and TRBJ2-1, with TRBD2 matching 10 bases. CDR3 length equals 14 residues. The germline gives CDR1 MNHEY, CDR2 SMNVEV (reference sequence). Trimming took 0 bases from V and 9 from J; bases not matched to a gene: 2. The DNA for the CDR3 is TGTGCCAGCAGTTTATCTCGGACTAGCGGTGAGCAGTTCTTC. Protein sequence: CASSLSRTSGEQFF.

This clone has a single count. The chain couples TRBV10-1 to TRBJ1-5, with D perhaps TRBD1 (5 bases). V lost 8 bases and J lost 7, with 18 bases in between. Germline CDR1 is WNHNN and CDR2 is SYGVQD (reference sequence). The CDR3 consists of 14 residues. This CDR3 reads CASSGDSSWQPQHF. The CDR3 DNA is TGCGCCAGCTCCGGGGACTCGTCGTGGCAGCCCCAGCATTTT.

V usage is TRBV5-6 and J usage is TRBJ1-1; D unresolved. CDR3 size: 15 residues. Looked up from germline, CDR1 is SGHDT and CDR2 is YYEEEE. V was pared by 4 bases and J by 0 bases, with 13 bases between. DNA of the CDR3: TGTGCCAGCAGCCTTCTGAGCCGTATGAACACTGAAGCTTTCTTT. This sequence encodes CASSLLSRMNTEAFF.

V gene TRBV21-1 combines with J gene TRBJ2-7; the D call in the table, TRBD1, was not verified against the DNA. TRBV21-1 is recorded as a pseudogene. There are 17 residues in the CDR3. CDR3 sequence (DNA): TGTGCCAGCAGCAAAAGGGGCGGCTTGACAGGTTCCTACGAGCAGTACTTC. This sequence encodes CASSKRGGLTGSYEQYF.

For the CDR3, the DNA is TGCGCCAGCAGCCAACTCGCGGGGGGTAGCACAGATACGCAGTATTTT. Translating it yields CASSQLAGGSTDTQYF. The gene calls are TRBV4-3 and TRBJ2-3; 8 bases align to TRBD2. Unmatched junction bases numbered 4, after V lost 2 bases and J lost 0 bases. The V gene's germline CDR1 is LGHNA and CDR2 YSLEER. CDR3 size: 16 residues.

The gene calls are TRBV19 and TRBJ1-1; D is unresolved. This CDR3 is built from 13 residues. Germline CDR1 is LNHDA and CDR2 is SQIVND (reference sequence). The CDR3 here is CASSQMMNTEAFF. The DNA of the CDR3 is TGTGCTAGCTCCCAGATGATGAACACTGAAGCTTTCTTT.

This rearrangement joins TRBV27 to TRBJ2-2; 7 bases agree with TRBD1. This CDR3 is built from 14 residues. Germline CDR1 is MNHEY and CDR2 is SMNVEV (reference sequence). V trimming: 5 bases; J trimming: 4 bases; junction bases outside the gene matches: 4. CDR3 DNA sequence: TGTGCCAGCAGTCGACAGGGAACCACCGGGGAGCTGTTTTTT. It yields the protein CASSRQGTTGELFF.

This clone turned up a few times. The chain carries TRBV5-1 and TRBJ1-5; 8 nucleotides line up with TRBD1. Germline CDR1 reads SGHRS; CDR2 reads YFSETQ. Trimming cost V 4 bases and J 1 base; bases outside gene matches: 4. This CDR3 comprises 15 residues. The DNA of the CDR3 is TGCGCCAGCAGCCTCGACAGGGGCAGCAATCAGCCCCAGCATTTT. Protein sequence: CASSLDRGSNQPQHF.

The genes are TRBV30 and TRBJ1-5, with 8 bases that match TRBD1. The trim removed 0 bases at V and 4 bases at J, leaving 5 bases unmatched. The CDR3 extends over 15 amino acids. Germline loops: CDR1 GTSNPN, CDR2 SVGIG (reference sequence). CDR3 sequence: CAWSVVQGANQPQHF. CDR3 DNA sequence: TGTGCCTGGAGTGTAGTGCAGGGGGCAAATCAGCCCCAGCATTTT.

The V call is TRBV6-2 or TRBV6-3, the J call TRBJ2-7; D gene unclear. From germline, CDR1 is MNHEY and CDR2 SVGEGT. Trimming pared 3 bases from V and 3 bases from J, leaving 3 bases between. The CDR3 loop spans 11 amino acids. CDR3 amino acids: CASSYLYEQYF. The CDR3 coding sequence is TGTGCCAGCAGTTATCTCTACGAGCAGTACTTC.

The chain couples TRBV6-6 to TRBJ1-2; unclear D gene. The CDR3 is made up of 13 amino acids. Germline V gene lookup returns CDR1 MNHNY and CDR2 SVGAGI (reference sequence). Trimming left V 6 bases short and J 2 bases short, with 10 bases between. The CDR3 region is CASSSSANYGYTF. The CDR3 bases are TGTGCCAGCAGCTCGAGCGCGAACTATGGCTACACCTTC.

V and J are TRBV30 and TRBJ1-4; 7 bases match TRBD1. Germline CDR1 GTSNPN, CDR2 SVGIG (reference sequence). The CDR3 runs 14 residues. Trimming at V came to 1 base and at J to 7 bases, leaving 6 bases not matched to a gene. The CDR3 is CAWSAQGVGEKLFF. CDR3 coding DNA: TGTGCCTGGAGTGCCCAGGGGGTTGGTGAAAAACTGTTTTTT.

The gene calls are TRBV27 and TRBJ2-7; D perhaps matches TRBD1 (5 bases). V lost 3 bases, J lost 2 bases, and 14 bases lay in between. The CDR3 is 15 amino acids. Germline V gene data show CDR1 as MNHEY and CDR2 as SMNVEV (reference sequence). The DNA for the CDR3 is TGTGCCAGCAGTTTGACAGTCGGCCCGACCTACGAGCAGTACTTC. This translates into CASSLTVGPTYEQYF.

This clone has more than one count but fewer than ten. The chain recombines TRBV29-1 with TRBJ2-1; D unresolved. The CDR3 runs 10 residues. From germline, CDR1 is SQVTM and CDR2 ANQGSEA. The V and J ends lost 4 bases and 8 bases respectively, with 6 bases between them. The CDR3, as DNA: TGCAGCGTTGGAGGATATGAGCAGTTCTTC. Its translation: CSVGGYEQFF.

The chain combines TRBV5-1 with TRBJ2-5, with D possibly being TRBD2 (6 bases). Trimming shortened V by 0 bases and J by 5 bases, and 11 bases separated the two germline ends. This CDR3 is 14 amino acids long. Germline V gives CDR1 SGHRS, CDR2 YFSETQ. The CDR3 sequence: CASSLGASAETQYF. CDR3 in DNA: TGCGCCAGCAGCTTGGGAGCTAGCGCGGAGACCCAGTACTTC.

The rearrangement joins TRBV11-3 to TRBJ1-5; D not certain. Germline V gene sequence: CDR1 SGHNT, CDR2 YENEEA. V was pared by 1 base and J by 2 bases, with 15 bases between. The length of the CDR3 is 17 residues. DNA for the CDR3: TGTGCCAGCAGCTTAGTAGGTCCGGGAGCACGCAATCAGCCCCAGCATTTT. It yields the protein CASSLVGPGARNQPQHF.

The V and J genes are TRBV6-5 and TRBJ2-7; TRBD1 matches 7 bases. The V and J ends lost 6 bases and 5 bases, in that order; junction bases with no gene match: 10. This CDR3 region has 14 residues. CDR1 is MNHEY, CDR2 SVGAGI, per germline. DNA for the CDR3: TGTGCCAGCAGCTTACAGGGGACGTGGGACGAGCAGTACTTC. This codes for CASSLQGTWDEQYF.

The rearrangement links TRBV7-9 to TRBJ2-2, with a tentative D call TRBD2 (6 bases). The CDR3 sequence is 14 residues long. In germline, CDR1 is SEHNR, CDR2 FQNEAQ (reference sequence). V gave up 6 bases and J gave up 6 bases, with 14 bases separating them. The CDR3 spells CASSLSGRSGELFF. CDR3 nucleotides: TGTGCCAGCAGTCTCAGCGGGCGGTCCGGGGAGCTGTTTTTT.

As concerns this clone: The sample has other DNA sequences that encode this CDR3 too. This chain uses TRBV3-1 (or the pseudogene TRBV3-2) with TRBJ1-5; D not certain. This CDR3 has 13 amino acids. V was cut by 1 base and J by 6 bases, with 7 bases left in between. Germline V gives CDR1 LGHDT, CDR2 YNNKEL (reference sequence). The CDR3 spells CASSQAGGQPQHF. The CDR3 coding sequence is TGTGCCAGCAGCCAAGCGGGTGGTCAGCCCCAGCATTTT.

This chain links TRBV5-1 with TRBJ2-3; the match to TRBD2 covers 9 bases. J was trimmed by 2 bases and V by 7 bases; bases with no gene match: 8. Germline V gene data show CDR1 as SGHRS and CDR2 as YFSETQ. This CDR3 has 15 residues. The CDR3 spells CASQRRGGFTDTQYF. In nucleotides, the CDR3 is TGCGCCAGCCAGCGGCGGGGGGGCTTCACAGATACGCAGTATTTT.

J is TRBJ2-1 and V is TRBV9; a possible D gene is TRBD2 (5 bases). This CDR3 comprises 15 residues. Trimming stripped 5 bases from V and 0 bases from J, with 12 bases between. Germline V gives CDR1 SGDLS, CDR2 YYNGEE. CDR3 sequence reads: CASSSGVSSYNEQFF. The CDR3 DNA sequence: TGTGCCAGCAGTTCCGGGGTGAGCTCCTACAATGAGCAGTTCTTC.

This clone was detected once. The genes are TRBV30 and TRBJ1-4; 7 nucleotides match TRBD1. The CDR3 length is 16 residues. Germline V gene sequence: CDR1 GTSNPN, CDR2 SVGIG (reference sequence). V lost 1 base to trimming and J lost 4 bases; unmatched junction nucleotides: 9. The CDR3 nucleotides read TGTGCCTGGAGTGCGTCCCGGACAGGCAGTAATGAAAAACTGTTTTTT. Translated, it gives CAWSASRTGSNEKLFF.

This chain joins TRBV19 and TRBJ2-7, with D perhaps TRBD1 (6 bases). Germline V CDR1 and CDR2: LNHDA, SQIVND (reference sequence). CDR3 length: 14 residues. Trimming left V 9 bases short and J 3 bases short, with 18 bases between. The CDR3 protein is CARIRTVIYYEQYF. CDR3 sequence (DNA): TGTGCCAGGATAAGGACAGTCATCTACTACGAGCAGTACTTC.

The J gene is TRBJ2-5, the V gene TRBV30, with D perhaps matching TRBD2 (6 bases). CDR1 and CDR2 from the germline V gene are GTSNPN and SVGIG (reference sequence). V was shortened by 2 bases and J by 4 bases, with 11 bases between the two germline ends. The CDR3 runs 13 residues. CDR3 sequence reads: CAWSRGSAETQYF. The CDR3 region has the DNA TGTGCCTGGAGTCGGGGGTCCGCAGAGACCCAGTACTTC.

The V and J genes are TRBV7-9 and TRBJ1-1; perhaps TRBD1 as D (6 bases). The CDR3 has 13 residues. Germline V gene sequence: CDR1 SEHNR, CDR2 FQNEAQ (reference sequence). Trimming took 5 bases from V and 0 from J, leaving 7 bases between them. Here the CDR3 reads CASSKGVNTEAFF. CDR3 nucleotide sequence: TGTGCCAGCAGCAAGGGGGTGAACACTGAAGCTTTCTTT. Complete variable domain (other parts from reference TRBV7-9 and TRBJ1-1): DTGVSQNPRHKITKRGQNVTFRCDPISEHNRLYWYRQTLGQGPEFLTYFQNEAQLEKSRLLSDRFSAERPKGSFSTLEIQRTEQGDSAMYLCASSKGVNTEAFFGQGTRLTVV.

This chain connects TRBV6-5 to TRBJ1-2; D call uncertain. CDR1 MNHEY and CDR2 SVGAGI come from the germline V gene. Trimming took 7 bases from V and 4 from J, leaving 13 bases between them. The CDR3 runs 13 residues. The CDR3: CASKAARGYGYTF. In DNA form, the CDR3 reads TGTGCCAGCAAGGCGGCTCGGGGCTATGGCTACACCTTC.